Below are 20 T cell receptor beta chains sequenced from a single sample in a study of Tregs in tolerant kidney transplant recipients. The nonmyeloablative bone marrow transplants came from related graft donors, with transient mixed chimerism. Clones were read by immunoSEQ multiplex PCR, and TCRdb kept only the in-frame ones, dropping some. This table lists 20,000 to 30,000 clones. The sample was CD4+ T cells from blood (PBMCs), taken 6 months after the transplant. Source of these receptors: a human patient who received a combined kidney and bone marrow transplant. The T cells may partly be graft donor cells.

Comments on this clone: Read coverage stops 3 residues before the CDR3 terminus; the germline J gene supplies the remainder. The V call is TRBV7-8, the J call TRBJ2-2; 11 nucleotides align to TRBD2. Looked up from germline, CDR1 is SGHVS and CDR2 is FQNEAQ. The ends lost 6 bases at V and 6 bases at J; junction bases unmatched: 12. The CDR3 runs 17 residues. CDR3 DNA, as far as it was read: TGTGCCAGCAGTTCCTACTCGGGACTAGCGGCGTCCGGGGAG. This encodes CASSSYSGLAASGE. The complete CDR3 protein is CASSSYSGLAASGELFF.

The CDR3 reads CASSAALSGTGTSEQYF. The CDR3 DNA, read in part, is TGTGCCAGTAGCGCCGCCTTATCCGGGACAGGGACCTCCGAG. This chain links TRBV19 with TRBJ2-7; 9 bases are a match to TRBD1. From the germline J gene comes the end of the CDR3, since the read stops 3 residues before it. The CDR3 runs 17 residues. J gave up 6 bases and V 6 bases, and 18 bases lay outside the gene matches. Germline values: CDR1 LNHDA, CDR2 SQIVND (reference sequence).

Comment on this clone: The read stops 3 residues short of the end of the CDR3; the missing end is completed from the germline J gene. This rearrangement joins TRBV7-6 to TRBJ1-6; 10 bases are shared with TRBD1. V was pared by 5 bases and J by 5 bases, with 9 bases of the junction left unmatched. Germline lookup yields CDR1 SGHVS and CDR2 FNYEAQ. The CDR3 length is 17 residues. The CDR3 region is CASSRTGTGVNNSPLHF. CDR3 bases read: TGTGCCAGCAGCCGCACCGGGACAGGGGTTAATAATTCACCC.

As regards this clone: The observed sequence ends 3 residues before the CDR3 terminus, with the missing tail filled in from the germline J gene. V gene TRBV12-3 or TRBV12-4 combines with J gene TRBJ1-1; TRBD1 matches at 8 bases. The CDR3 covers 13 residues. CDR3 loop: CASSFGQGGEAFF. The covered CDR3 bases are TGTGCCAGCAGTTTTGGACAGGGTGGGGAA.

About this clone: The read terminates 3 residues before the CDR3 end, so the remaining end is supplied by the germline J gene. The chain has TRBV10-3 and TRBJ2-1; D is perhaps TRBD2 (5 bases). This CDR3 is 15 amino acids long. Trimming removed 6 bases from V and 8 bases from J, with 20 bases in between. Germline-derived CDR1 and CDR2 are ENHRY and SYGVKD. The sequenced CDR3 bases are TGTGCCATCAGCCGGTCGGACTTCCTTTCCCATGAG. Translated: CAISRSDFLSHE. The full CDR3 reads CAISRSDFLSHEQFF.

A word on this clone: The read gets to within 3 residues of the CDR3 end, and the germline J gene fills in the rest. This chain joins TRBV20-1 and TRBJ1-4; a possible D gene is TRBD1 (6 bases). V was pared by 1 base and J by 8 bases, with 14 bases between. Germline V gene data show CDR1 as DFQATT and CDR2 as SNEGSKA (reference sequence). The CDR3 totals 14 residues. CDR3 DNA, as far as it was read: TGCAGTGCTAGAGGACAGGTTGCTCAAGAAAAA. Translation: CSARGQVAQEK. The CDR3 reads in full as CSARGQVAQEKLFF.

For this clone: The sequenced fragment ends 3 residues before the CDR3 boundary, so the rest is inferred from the germline J gene. The chain carries TRBV5-1 and TRBJ2-5; TRBD1 is a possible D gene (5 bases). CDR1 is SGHRS and CDR2 is YFSETQ in the germline V gene. The CDR3 spans 14 residues. V was shortened by 2 bases and J by 3 bases, with 11 bases between the two germline ends. The DNA read from the CDR3 is TGCGCCAGCAGCTTAAGACAGCTTAAAGAGACC. Residues: CASSLRQLKET. The full CDR3 is CASSLRQLKETQYF.

CDR3 protein: CSARTSGYQETQYF. Partial CDR3 DNA: TGCAGTGCTAGGACTAGCGGGTACCAAGAGACC. This chain joins TRBV20-1 and TRBJ2-5; 10 bases align to TRBD2. The read terminates 3 residues before the CDR3 end, so the remaining end is supplied by the germline J gene. The germline gives CDR1 DFQATT, CDR2 SNEGSKA (reference sequence). The CDR3 is made up of 14 amino acids. With 3 bases clipped from V and 0 bases from J, the junction kept 1 base outside the gene matches.

A note on this clone: The read ends 3 residues early relative to the CDR3; the germline J gene fills the gap. The chain is built from TRBV11-2 and TRBJ2-1; a possible D gene is TRBD2 (5 bases). Germline V gene lookup returns CDR1 SGHAT and CDR2 FQNNGV. The CDR3 has 14 residues. Trimming took off 3 bases at V and 7 bases at J, with 13 bases between the two ends. Partial CDR3 DNA: TGTGCCAGCAGCTTGGACTCACATGGGAATGAG. Translated: CASSLDSHGNE. The complete CDR3 reads CASSLDSHGNEQFF.

Notes on this clone: Coverage ceases 3 residues before the CDR3 finishes, and the germline J gene fills in the end. The chain carries TRBV19 and TRBJ2-2; 8 nucleotides align to TRBD1. Trimming at V came to 7 bases and at J to 2 bases, leaving 6 bases not matched to a gene. CDR3 length equals 15 residues. Germline CDR1 is LNHDA and CDR2 is SQIVND (reference sequence). CDR3: CASNPGTGNTGELFF. The CDR3 DNA, read in part, is TGTGCCAGTAATCCTGGGACAGGAAACACCGGGGAG.

As regards this clone: The read terminates 3 residues before the CDR3 end, so the remaining end is supplied by the germline J gene. The chain combines TRBV29-1 with TRBJ2-7; TRBD2 matches at 13 bases. The junction had 7 bases not matched to a gene; V was cut back by 3 bases and J by 5 bases. This CDR3 has 15 residues. Germline V gene sequence: CDR1 SQVTM, CDR2 ANQGSEA. The CDR3 bases that were read are TGCAGCGTTGAGGGTCAGACTAGCGGGAGGCACGAG. This encodes CSVEGQTSGRHE. The whole CDR3 protein is CSVEGQTSGRHEQYF.

With respect to this clone: Other DNA sequences within the sample encode an identical CDR3. The CDR3 DNA, read in part, is TGCGCCAGCAGCTTGACAGGGGCCTCTGGAAACACC. As protein: CASSLTGASGNT. The whole CDR3 sequence reads CASSLTGASGNTIYF. J is TRBJ1-3 and V is TRBV5-1; 7 bases line up with TRBD1. The CDR3 end falls 3 residues outside the read, so it is completed with the germline J gene. The germline V gene has CDR1 SGHRS and CDR2 YFSETQ. CDR3 length equals 15 residues. Germline trimming cut 1 base from V and 0 bases from J; bases unmatched to any gene: 1. Looking up the rest from reference TRBV5-1 and TRBJ1-3 gives the full variable domain: KAGVTQTPRYLIKTRGQQVTLSCSPISGHRSVSWYQQTPGQGLQFLFEYFSETQRNKGNFPGRFSGRQFSNSRSEMNVSTLELGDSALYLCASSLTGASGNTIYFGEGSWLTVV.

Worth noting for this clone: The sequenced fragment ends 3 residues before the CDR3 boundary, so the rest is inferred from the germline J gene. The V call is TRBV5-1, the J call TRBJ1-2; D unresolved. The CDR3 is made up of 12 amino acids. CDR1 and CDR2 from the germline V gene are SGHRS and YFSETQ. Between the trimmed V and J ends, which lost 1 base and 6 bases, there was a span of 7 bases. The CDR3 DNA, read in part, is TGCGCCAGCAGCTTGTTCGCAGATGGC. Translated: CASSLFADG. The full CDR3 protein is CASSLFADGYTF.

Worth noting for this clone: The sequence runs out 3 residues before the end of the CDR3; the remainder is reconstructed from the germline J gene. This chain links TRBV7-8 with TRBJ2-5; D call uncertain. The CDR3 length is 13 residues. Trimming left V 1 base short and J 3 bases short, with 6 bases between. Germline V gene lookup returns CDR1 SGHVS and CDR2 FQNEAQ. The CDR3 protein is CASSLGPEETQYF. The DNA read from the CDR3 is TGTGCCAGCAGCTTAGGGCCCGAAGAGACC.

Its frequency marks this clone as medium-sized. The read gets to within 3 residues of the CDR3 end, and the germline J gene fills in the rest. The V and J genes are TRBV20-1 and TRBJ1-4, with a weak D call TRBD1 (6 bases). The CDR3 is 16 amino acids. Germline V gene lookup returns CDR1 DFQATT and CDR2 SNEGSKA (reference sequence). Trimming cost V 1 base and J 8 bases, with 20 bases left between them. The CDR3 bases that were read are TGCAGTGCTAGAGGCCAGGGGCCGCTAGCAGAGGAAAAA. Protein: CSARGQGPLAEEK. The entire CDR3 protein reads CSARGQGPLAEEKLFF.

About this clone itself: Coverage ceases 3 residues before the CDR3 finishes, and the germline J gene fills in the end. J is TRBJ1-4 and V is TRBV14, with 7 bases aligning to TRBD1. J was trimmed by 7 bases and V by 4 bases; bases with no gene match: 9. The germline CDR1 and CDR2 sequences are SGHDN and FVKESK. The CDR3 covers 15 residues. CDR3 bases read: TGTGCCAGCAGCCTTAGACAGGGACGTCGTGAAAAA. Translated, it gives CASSLRQGRREK. The complete CDR3 sequence is CASSLRQGRREKLFF.

Concerning this clone itself: The read ends 3 residues shy of where the CDR3 ends; the end is completed using the germline J gene. The rearrangement links TRBV19 to TRBJ2-4; 10 bases match TRBD2. J lost 7 bases, V lost 2 bases, and 2 bases had no gene match. The germline V gene encodes CDR1 LNHDA and CDR2 SQIVND (reference sequence). The CDR3 contains 14 residues. The sequenced part of the CDR3 DNA is TGTGCCAGTAGTATAAGCGGGGGGGCGAACATT. It codes for CASSISGGANI. The whole CDR3 sequence is CASSISGGANIQYF.

Details on this clone: The read terminates 3 residues ahead of where the CDR3 ends, so the germline J gene completes it. V is TRBV2 and J is TRBJ1-2, with D possibly matching TRBD1 (5 bases). CDR3 length: 13 residues. V gave up 5 bases and J gave up 2 bases, with 9 bases separating them. Germline V gives CDR1 SNHLY, CDR2 FYNNEI. The CDR3 sequence: CASSNQGNYGYTF. The DNA read from the CDR3 is TGTGCCAGCAGTAATCAGGGCAACTATGGC.

Note on this clone: The CDR3 end falls 3 residues outside the read, so it is completed with the germline J gene. The chain joins TRBV4-2 to TRBJ2-2, with TRBD1 as a possible D gene (6 bases). There are 14 residues in the CDR3. V was clipped by 4 bases and J by 3 bases, with 9 bases between them. Per germline, CDR1 LGHNA and CDR2 YNFKEQ. The part of the CDR3 DNA that was read is TGTGCCAGCAGCCTACAGGGCCACACCGGGGAG. It encodes CASSLQGHTGE. The whole CDR3 protein is CASSLQGHTGELFF.

Here the CDR3 reads CASSLGLDTQYF. The part of the CDR3 DNA that was read is TGTGCCAGCAGCTTAGGTCTAGATACC. This sequence joins TRBV11-3 and TRBJ2-5; D is uncertain. From the germline J gene comes the end of the CDR3, since the read stops 3 residues before it. The CDR3 is 12 amino acids. Germline assignment: CDR1 SGHNT and CDR2 YENEEA.